This T cell receptor (beta chain) was obtained from a study of T cells in Graves' hyperthyroidism and ophthalmopathy. Points from the study as a whole: Most clonotypes that expanded in the thyroid above 0.001 also showed up in blood.

For the diagnoses, clinical symptoms, serum thyroxine and TRAb, thyroid ultrasound and orbital computed tomography were used. PBMCs were sourced from approximately 9 ml fresh peripheral blood. Regions amplified from RNA transcripts were the TCR beta CDR3 regions. The TCR CDR3 was amplified in a first-round RT-PCR using the HTBI primer set. TCRdb redid the calling of the multiplex PCR reads with MiXCR, one entry per CDR3 protein. The sample comprises hundreds of thousands of distinct CDR3 sequences, over 35% of which are singletons, and around 10% rests with the top ten. The CDR3 loop spans 15 amino acids. V was pared by 1 base and J by 4 bases, with 13 bases between. Germline V gene data show CDR1 as SGHTA and CDR2 as FQGNSA. In regard to this clonotype: Its antigen is currently unknown.

The chain has TRBV7-2 and TRBJ1-2; D gene ambiguous. The specimen was blood. This clonotype originated in a man younger than 35 with Graves' hyperthyroidism. CDR3 in DNA: TGTGCCAGCAGCTTAGAGTCCTTTGCCGCCTATGGCTACACCTTC. This encodes CASSLESFAAYGYTF.